Listed here are 25 T cell receptor beta chains from one sample, sequenced in a study of cytomegalovirus exposure and HLA in healthy donors. With 60 Vbeta and 13 Jbeta primers, the PCR was carried out. Some clones are missing from TCRdb's copy, which holds only in-frame ones; the method was immunoSEQ multiplex PCR. Of around 86,000 clones listed, roughly 8.2% are singletons. The specimen sequenced was PBMCs. The receptors were sampled from a man in his fifties or sixties in good health and CMV-seronegative.

This clone was recorded a few times. The sample holds other DNA sequences that translate to the same CDR3. V usage is TRBV5-6 and J usage is TRBJ2-7; maybe TRBD1 (5 bases). The CDR3 contains 14 residues. Trimming stripped 1 base from V and 1 base from J, with 9 bases between. Germline lookup yields CDR1 SGHDT and CDR2 YYEEEE. The CDR3 sequence: CASSLYRPSYEQYF. Written as DNA, the CDR3 is TGTGCCAGCAGCTTGTACAGGCCTTCCTACGAGCAGTACTTC.

The J gene is TRBJ2-5, the V gene TRBV27, with D possibly being TRBD1 (6 bases). Per the germline V gene, CDR1 is MNHEY and CDR2 is SMNVEV (reference sequence). The V gene lost 5 bases and the J gene lost 2 bases, with 18 bases spanning the gap. This CDR3 is 16 amino acids long. The CDR3 sequence: CASSRNGRGGQETQYF. CDR3 bases: TGTGCCAGCAGTAGGAACGGCAGGGGCGGTCAAGAGACCCAGTACTTC.

V usage is TRBV2 and J usage is TRBJ2-5, with D unresolved. This CDR3 has 11 residues. The germline V and J ends were trimmed by 7 bases and 1 base, with 4 bases remaining between them. Germline-derived CDR1 and CDR2 are SNHLY and FYNNEI. The CDR3 sequence is CASNSQETQYF. In DNA form, the CDR3 reads TGTGCCAGCAACAGCCAAGAGACCCAGTACTTC.

This clone was found many times. This sequence joins TRBV28 and TRBJ2-5; possibly TRBD1 for D (6 bases). CDR3 size: 15 residues. Germline V lookup: CDR1 MDHEN, CDR2 SYDVKM. V gave up 2 bases and J gave up 4 bases, with 14 bases separating them. Written as DNA, the CDR3 is TGTGCCAGCAGTTTAAGCAGGGGAACCCCAGAGACCCAGTACTTC. Its translation is CASSLSRGTPETQYF.

This clone showed up just a few times. The chain uses TRBV6-5 and TRBJ2-7; D is uncertain. CDR3 length equals 15 residues. The ends were cut back, 3 bases at V and 0 bases at J, with 12 bases in the middle. CDR1 is MNHEY and CDR2 is SVGAGI in the germline V gene. CDR3 sequence: CASSYHVSGSYEQYF. The CDR3 nucleotides read TGTGCCAGCAGTTATCATGTCTCAGGCTCCTACGAGCAGTACTTC.

J is TRBJ2-5 and V is TRBV5-1; a possible D gene is TRBD1 (7 bases). Trimming shortened V by 1 base and J by 4 bases, and 17 bases separated the two germline ends. CDR1 and CDR2 from the germline V gene are SGHRS and YFSETQ. This CDR3 has 16 residues. The CDR3 bases are TGCGCCAGCAGCTTGCAGGGGGGCCCCTCGGGAGAGACCCAGTACTTC. Protein product: CASSLQGGPSGETQYF.

This chain uses TRBV29-1 with TRBJ2-7, with D possibly being TRBD2 (5 bases). CDR3 length: 11 residues. V was clipped by 5 bases and J by 5 bases, with 10 bases between them. From germline, CDR1 is SQVTM and CDR2 ANQGSEA. The DNA for the CDR3 is TGCAGCGTTTCCACCGGGAACGAGCAGTACTTC. Amino acid sequence: CSVSTGNEQYF.

This clone was seen only a few times. J is TRBJ1-1 and V is TRBV6-1, with D maybe TRBD1 (5 bases). The ends were cut back, 7 bases at V and 4 bases at J, with 16 bases in the middle. The CDR3 loop spans 14 amino acids. Germline-derived CDR1 and CDR2 are MNHNS and SASEGT. CDR3 in amino acids: CASIATAGATEAFF. CDR3 nucleotide sequence: TGTGCCAGCATTGCGACTGCTGGGGCCACTGAAGCTTTCTTT.

This clone has just a few counts. The chain is built from TRBV2 and TRBJ1-1; 9 bases line up with TRBD1. The CDR3 has 16 residues. Losses at the gene ends were 4 bases for V and 3 bases for J; bases not matched to a gene: 9. Germline V gene sequence: CDR1 SNHLY, CDR2 FYNNEI. CDR3 amino acids: CASSGPKRTGDTEAFF. The DNA for the CDR3 is TGTGCCAGCAGTGGACCAAAGAGGACAGGGGACACTGAAGCTTTCTTT.

This clone was recorded a few times. The J gene is TRBJ2-7, the V gene TRBV11-3; TRBD1 is a possible D gene (5 bases). Germline values: CDR1 SGHNT, CDR2 YENEEA. Trimming removed 0 bases at V and 12 bases at J, with 12 bases between. This CDR3 region has 12 residues. The CDR3 protein is CASSLDGADLYF. CDR3 DNA: TGTGCCAGCAGCTTAGATGGGGCAGACCTGTACTTC.

With regard to this clone: Mismatch with germline at one junction end may stem from a read error. This chain connects TRBV5-8 to TRBJ2-3; 7 bases line up with TRBD2. This CDR3 is 15 amino acids long. Germline CDR1 reads SGHTS; CDR2 reads YDEGEE. This CDR3 reads CASSGIAGFTDKQYF. CDR3 nucleotide sequence: TGTGCCAGCAGCGGAATAGCGGGCTTCACAGATAAGCAGTATTTT.

The chain has TRBV5-1 and TRBJ2-5; D is possibly TRBD2 (5 bases). This CDR3 contains 15 residues. V lost 0 bases, J lost 1 base, and 10 bases lay in between. Germline-derived CDR1 and CDR2 are SGHRS and YFSETQ. The CDR3 protein is CASSLAQTTQETQYF. CDR3 nucleotides: TGCGCCAGCAGCTTGGCCCAGACTACCCAAGAGACCCAGTACTTC.

This clone was seen more than once but under ten times. The genes are TRBV7-2 and TRBJ2-7, with 10 positions matching TRBD2. The junction had 3 bases not matched to a gene; V was cut back by 4 bases and J by 6 bases. There are 13 residues in the CDR3. Germline CDR1 is SGHTA and CDR2 is FQGNSA. The CDR3 region has the DNA TGTGCCAGCAGCTCCCGGACTAGCGGCGAGCAGTACTTC. As protein: CASSSRTSGEQYF.

This clone was seen a few times. J is TRBJ1-1 and V is TRBV6-1; 7 nucleotides align to TRBD1. This CDR3 has 13 amino acids. The J segment lost 8 bases and the V segment lost 5 bases, leaving 8 bases of the junction unmatched. Germline assignment: CDR1 MNHNS and CDR2 SASEGT. The CDR3 is CASSLGVQGEAFF. In nucleotides, the CDR3 is TGTGCCAGCAGTTTGGGGGTACAGGGGGAAGCTTTCTTT.

This clone was seen a handful of times. The J gene is TRBJ2-7, the V gene TRBV5-8, with 13 bases identical to TRBD2. The germline V gene has CDR1 SGHTS and CDR2 YDEGEE. This CDR3 is built from 17 residues. V gave up 2 bases and J gave up 6 bases; unmatched junction bases: 11. The CDR3 sequence: CASSFGLAGVSFAEQYF. CDR3 DNA: TGTGCCAGCAGCTTCGGACTAGCGGGAGTAAGTTTCGCCGAGCAGTACTTC.

The genes are TRBV5-6 and TRBJ2-3, with D unclear. The CDR3 is made up of 15 amino acids. Germline CDR1 and CDR2: SGHDT and YYEEEE. V lost 4 bases and J lost 3, with 15 bases in between. The CDR3 DNA follows: TGTGCCAGCAGCCCCTCTCTAGTTCGTACAGATACGCAGTATTTT. Protein product: CASSPSLVRTDTQYF. Drawing the rest from reference TRBV5-6 and TRBJ2-3, the complete variable domain is DAGVTQSPTHLIKTRGQQVTLRCSPKSGHDTVSWYQQALGQGPQFIFQYYEEEERQRGNFPDRFSGHQFPNYSSELNVNALLLGDSALYLCASSPSLVRTDTQYFGPGTRLTVL.

The gene calls are TRBV28 and TRBJ2-5; D unclear. Trimming stripped 5 bases from V and 7 bases from J, with 11 bases between. From germline, CDR1 is MDHEN and CDR2 SYDVKM. The CDR3 loop spans 12 amino acids. The CDR3 sequence: CASSPLRGTQYF. The CDR3 DNA reads as TGTGCCAGCAGTCCACTCAGAGGGACCCAGTACTTC.

The V gene is TRBV27, the J gene TRBJ2-2, with a tentative D call TRBD2 (6 bases). CDR1 MNHEY and CDR2 SMNVEV come from the germline V gene (reference sequence). V lost 7 bases, J lost 2 bases, and 17 bases lay in between. The CDR3 is made up of 16 amino acids. The DNA for the CDR3 is TGTGCCAGCACCTCCCACCCGGGACTCAACACCGGGGAGCTGTTTTTT. It translates to CASTSHPGLNTGELFF.

This clone was counted a few times. The rearrangement uses TRBV19 and TRBJ2-1; D not resolved. V was shortened by 5 bases and J by 5 bases, with 13 bases between the two germline ends. Germline values: CDR1 LNHDA, CDR2 SQIVND (reference sequence). The CDR3 runs to 14 residues. The CDR3, as DNA: TGTGCCAGTAGTCCCCAGTCAATCCACAATGAGCAGTTCTTC. The encoded protein is CASSPQSIHNEQFF.

V and J are TRBV2 and TRBJ2-5, with D possibly TRBD1 on 6 matching bases. The length of the CDR3 is 13 residues. V lost 7 bases and J 3 bases, leaving 12 bases between the germline ends. Germline CDR1 reads SNHLY; CDR2 reads FYNNEI. The CDR3 here is CASKVNREETQYF. For the CDR3, the DNA is TGTGCCAGCAAAGTGAACAGGGAAGAGACCCAGTACTTC.

This clone has just a few counts. This chain joins TRBV5-8 and TRBJ1-4, with a tentative D call TRBD1 (5 bases). Per the germline V gene, CDR1 is SGHTS and CDR2 is YDEGEE. This CDR3 is built from 15 residues. V lost 1 base and J lost 7, with 14 bases in between. CDR3 protein: CASSLMGQGGEKLFF. The CDR3 DNA reads TGTGCCAGCAGCTTGATGGGTCAGGGAGGTGAAAAACTGTTTTTT.

The table lists this clone with a few counts. The chain couples TRBV5-1 to TRBJ2-1, with TRBD2 matching 13 bases. Germline V lookup: CDR1 SGHRS, CDR2 YFSETQ. CDR3 length equals 15 residues. V was pared by 4 bases and J by 7 bases, with 5 bases of the junction left unmatched. CDR3 sequence reads: CASSQGLAGWNEQFF. The CDR3 nucleotides are TGCGCCAGCAGCCAGGGACTAGCGGGATGGAATGAGCAGTTCTTC.

This clone showed up just a few times. The rearrangement uses TRBV7-9 and TRBJ2-1; D might be TRBD1 (6 bases). Germline CDR1 SEHNR, CDR2 FQNEAQ (reference sequence). The germline V and J ends were trimmed by 5 bases and 5 bases, with 16 bases remaining between them. The CDR3 sequence is 15 residues long. Here the CDR3 DNA reads TGTGCCAGCAGCCCGCACCGCCGGGACAACAATGAGCAGTTCTTC. Translation: CASSPHRRDNNEQFF.

This sequence joins TRBV6-5 and TRBJ1-2, with D unclear. The CDR3 has 13 residues. The V and J ends lost 11 bases and 0 bases respectively, with 13 bases between them. Germline V CDR1 and CDR2: MNHEY, SVGAGI. In DNA, the CDR3 is TGTGCCGCTTCAGATAATCCTAACTATGGCTACACCTTC. Its translation: CAASDNPNYGYTF.

This rearrangement joins TRBV28 to TRBJ1-4; 9 positions agree with TRBD1. V shed 5 bases and J 7 bases; nucleotides not matched to a gene: 8. The germline V gene encodes CDR1 MDHEN and CDR2 SYDVKM. The CDR3 contains 15 residues. Here the CDR3 DNA reads TGTGCCAGCAGTCTACCCGGGACAGGGACTGAAAAACTGTTTTTT. It encodes CASSLPGTGTEKLFF.